This TCR beta chain comes out of a study of blood T cells in healthy people across ages. Trimming pared 6 bases from V and 5 bases from J, leaving 29 bases between. The CDR3 contains 19 residues. The germline gives CDR1 MNHNS, CDR2 SASEGT. PCR was performed a second time for about 7 to 12 cycles using a sample-barcoded 5' primer and a J-beta primer mix. MiXCR, applied by TCRdb to the 5' RACE reads, yields one record per CDR3 protein. The sample includes 800,000 to 1,000,000 distinct CDR3 sequences, about 48% seen only once; the top ten take about an eighth. This TCR was recovered from a man aged 25 to 40 in good health. V is TRBV6-1 and J is TRBJ2-1, with D possibly TRBD1 on 5 matching bases. Sequencing used blood. The CDR3: CASSGPSDPDRAWDNEQFF. Written as DNA, the CDR3 is TGTGCCAGCAGCGGTCCCTCGGATCCAGACAGAGCCTGGGACAATGAGCAGTTCTTC.